This TCR beta chain was sequenced during a study of lymphopenia after photon versus proton radiotherapy. The CDR3 is 17 amino acids. Trimming at V came to 3 bases and at J to 3 bases, leaving 11 bases not matched to a gene. The V gene's germline CDR1 is MDHEN and CDR2 SYDVKM. Comments on this clone: The target antigen is unknown.

The study, taken as a whole, reports: Post-nadir diversity loss with photons came from oligoclonal expansion, particularly CD8+ Temra cells.

The assay was immunoSEQ multiplex PCR, and TCRdb's table has in-frame clones only and misses some. The sample has some 42,000 clones, about 85% seen once. This TCR derives from a woman aged 70 to 79 with pancreatic cancer. The chain has TRBV28 and TRBJ2-7; 10 nucleotides agree with TRBD2. Here the sequenced sample was peripheral blood, taken from a patient treated with proton-based radiotherapy. The chain's CDR3 is CASSFSGLADNSYEQYF. In nucleotides, the CDR3 is TGTGCCAGCAGTTTTTCCGGACTAGCGGATAACAGCTACGAGCAGTACTTC.